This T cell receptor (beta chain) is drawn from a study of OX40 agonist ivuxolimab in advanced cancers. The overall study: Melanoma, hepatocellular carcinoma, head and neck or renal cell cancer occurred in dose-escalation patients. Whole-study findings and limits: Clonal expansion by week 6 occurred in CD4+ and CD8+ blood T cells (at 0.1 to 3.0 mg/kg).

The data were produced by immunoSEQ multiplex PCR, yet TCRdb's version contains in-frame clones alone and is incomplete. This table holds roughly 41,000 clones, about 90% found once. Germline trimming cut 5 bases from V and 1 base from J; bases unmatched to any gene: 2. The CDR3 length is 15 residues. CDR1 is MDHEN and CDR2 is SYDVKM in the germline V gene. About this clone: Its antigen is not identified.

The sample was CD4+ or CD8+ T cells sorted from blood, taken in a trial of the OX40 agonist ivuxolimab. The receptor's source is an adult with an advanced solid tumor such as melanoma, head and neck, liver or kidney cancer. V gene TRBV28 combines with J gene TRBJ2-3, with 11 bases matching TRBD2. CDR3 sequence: CASSPLAGGTDTQYF. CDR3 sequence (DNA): TGTGCCAGCAGTCCACTAGCGGGGGGCACAGATACGCAGTATTTT. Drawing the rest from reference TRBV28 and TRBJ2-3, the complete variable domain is DVKVTQSSRYLVKRTGEKVFLECVQDMDHENMFWYRQDPGLGLRLIYFSYDVKMKEKGDIPEGYSVSREKKERFSLILESASTNQTSMYLCASSPLAGGTDTQYFGPGTRLTVL.